This T cell receptor (beta chain) was captured by sequencing in a study of T cells in tumors after PD-1 blockade. Study summary: Either cemiplimab 350 mg every 2 weeks or pembrolizumab 200 mg every 3 weeks was given. Peripheral blood samples averaged 36,536 unique clonotypes and more than 100,000 templates.

Profiling relied on immunoSEQ multiplex PCR, and the TCRdb table lists in-frame clones only, not all of them. The sample shows more than 40,000 clones, around 85% of them seen only once. This CDR3 is 13 amino acids long. V was pared by 6 bases and J by 3 bases, with 11 bases between. The germline gives CDR1 SNHLY, CDR2 FYNNEI. Sequencing was performed on PBMCs, taken before anti-PD-1 therapy. The gene calls are TRBV2 and TRBJ1-1; possible D gene TRBD1, 6 bases. This clonotype originated in a human donor with advanced basal cell or squamous cell carcinoma (not recorded which). The CDR3 loop reads CASRVQGYTEAFF. In DNA form, the CDR3 reads TGTGCCAGCAGGGTACAGGGATACACTGAAGCTTTCTTT.